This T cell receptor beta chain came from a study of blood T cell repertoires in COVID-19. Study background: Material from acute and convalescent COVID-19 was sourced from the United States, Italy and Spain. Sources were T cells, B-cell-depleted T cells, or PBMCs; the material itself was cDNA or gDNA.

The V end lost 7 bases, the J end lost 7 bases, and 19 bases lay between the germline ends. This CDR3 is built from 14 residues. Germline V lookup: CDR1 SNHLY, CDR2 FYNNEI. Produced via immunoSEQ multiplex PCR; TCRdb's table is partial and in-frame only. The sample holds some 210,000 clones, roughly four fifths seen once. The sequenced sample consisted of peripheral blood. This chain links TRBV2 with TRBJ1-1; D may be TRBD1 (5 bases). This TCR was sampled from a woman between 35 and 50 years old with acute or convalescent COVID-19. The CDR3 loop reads CASMIPRVGVEAFF. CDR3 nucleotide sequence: TGTGCCAGCATGATACCCAGGGTAGGAGTTGAAGCTTTCTTT.